This T cell receptor (beta chain) was profiled in a study of a mutant IDH1 vaccine in newly diagnosed glioma. Looking at the study overall: Patients in the study were vaccinated eight times, receiving shots in weeks 1, 3, 5, 7, 11, 15, 19 and 23.

Time point given: week 23, last vaccination. Each dose delivered 300 ug of mutant IDH1 20-mer peptide subcutaneously with imiquimod. This CDR3 spans 15 amino acids. Trimming cost V 5 bases and J 9 bases, with 17 bases left between them. Germline V gives CDR1 MDHEN, CDR2 SYDVKM. Details on this clone: Antigen: not known.

Assay used: immunoSEQ multiplex PCR; TCRdb lists only in-frame clones, some missing. The table includes 25,000 to 35,000 clones, 85% to 90% detected once. The sequence was obtained from a man in his forties with glioma. The chain uses TRBV28 and TRBJ1-6; tentative D call: TRBD1 (5 bases). This material consisted of PBMCs, taken from a glioma patient whose treatment included an IDH1 peptide vaccine. CDR3 sequence (DNA): TGTGCCAGCAGTGCTCCGGGACTCGGGTTTTCACCCCTCCACTTT. Protein product: CASSAPGLGFSPLHF.